A single T cell receptor beta chain is shown here with its context. What it binds is unknown. This specimen belongs to a study of response to subunit inactivated influenza vaccine. Study-wide results and caveats: The authors suggested that few new T cells are recruited per seasonal influenza vaccination.

The CDR3 extends over 14 amino acids. Between the trimmed V and J ends, which lost 4 bases and 1 base, there was a span of 11 bases. Per the germline V gene, CDR1 is SGHDT and CDR2 is YYEEEE. TCRdb passed the RT-PCR reads through MiXCR, listing each CDR3 protein once. The sample includes around 520,000 distinct CDR3 sequences, around 11% of them seen just once. The chain recombines TRBV5-6 with TRBJ1-1; D is unclear. The clonotype comes from a man aged 50 to 59 who received an inactivated influenza vaccine. The source material was PBMCs from blood, sampled on the day of vaccination. Written as DNA, the CDR3 is TGTGCCAGCAGCCCCTTCTTTTCGAACACTGAAGCTTTCTTT. Translating gives CASSPFFSNTEAFF.